This T cell receptor beta chain was found in a study of shared clonotypes between healthy human individuals. The protocol was immunoSEQ multiplex PCR, while the TCRdb copy is restricted to in-frame clones and leaves out a portion. The sample contains some 1 million clones, approximately 68% of which appear only once. V shed 0 bases and J shed 5 bases, with 5 bases lying between them. CDR1 LGHNA and CDR2 YSLEER come from the germline V gene. CDR3 length: 13 amino acids. The source of this sequence is a man between 18 and 35 years old in good health. Sequenced: memory CD4+ T cells sorted from blood. Stated subset: CD45RA-negative fraction. The chain is built from TRBV4-3 and TRBJ2-1; D gene unclear. CDR3 in amino acids: CASSQDTNNEQFF. As DNA, the CDR3 is TGCGCCAGCAGCCAAGACACCAACAATGAGCAGTTCTTC.